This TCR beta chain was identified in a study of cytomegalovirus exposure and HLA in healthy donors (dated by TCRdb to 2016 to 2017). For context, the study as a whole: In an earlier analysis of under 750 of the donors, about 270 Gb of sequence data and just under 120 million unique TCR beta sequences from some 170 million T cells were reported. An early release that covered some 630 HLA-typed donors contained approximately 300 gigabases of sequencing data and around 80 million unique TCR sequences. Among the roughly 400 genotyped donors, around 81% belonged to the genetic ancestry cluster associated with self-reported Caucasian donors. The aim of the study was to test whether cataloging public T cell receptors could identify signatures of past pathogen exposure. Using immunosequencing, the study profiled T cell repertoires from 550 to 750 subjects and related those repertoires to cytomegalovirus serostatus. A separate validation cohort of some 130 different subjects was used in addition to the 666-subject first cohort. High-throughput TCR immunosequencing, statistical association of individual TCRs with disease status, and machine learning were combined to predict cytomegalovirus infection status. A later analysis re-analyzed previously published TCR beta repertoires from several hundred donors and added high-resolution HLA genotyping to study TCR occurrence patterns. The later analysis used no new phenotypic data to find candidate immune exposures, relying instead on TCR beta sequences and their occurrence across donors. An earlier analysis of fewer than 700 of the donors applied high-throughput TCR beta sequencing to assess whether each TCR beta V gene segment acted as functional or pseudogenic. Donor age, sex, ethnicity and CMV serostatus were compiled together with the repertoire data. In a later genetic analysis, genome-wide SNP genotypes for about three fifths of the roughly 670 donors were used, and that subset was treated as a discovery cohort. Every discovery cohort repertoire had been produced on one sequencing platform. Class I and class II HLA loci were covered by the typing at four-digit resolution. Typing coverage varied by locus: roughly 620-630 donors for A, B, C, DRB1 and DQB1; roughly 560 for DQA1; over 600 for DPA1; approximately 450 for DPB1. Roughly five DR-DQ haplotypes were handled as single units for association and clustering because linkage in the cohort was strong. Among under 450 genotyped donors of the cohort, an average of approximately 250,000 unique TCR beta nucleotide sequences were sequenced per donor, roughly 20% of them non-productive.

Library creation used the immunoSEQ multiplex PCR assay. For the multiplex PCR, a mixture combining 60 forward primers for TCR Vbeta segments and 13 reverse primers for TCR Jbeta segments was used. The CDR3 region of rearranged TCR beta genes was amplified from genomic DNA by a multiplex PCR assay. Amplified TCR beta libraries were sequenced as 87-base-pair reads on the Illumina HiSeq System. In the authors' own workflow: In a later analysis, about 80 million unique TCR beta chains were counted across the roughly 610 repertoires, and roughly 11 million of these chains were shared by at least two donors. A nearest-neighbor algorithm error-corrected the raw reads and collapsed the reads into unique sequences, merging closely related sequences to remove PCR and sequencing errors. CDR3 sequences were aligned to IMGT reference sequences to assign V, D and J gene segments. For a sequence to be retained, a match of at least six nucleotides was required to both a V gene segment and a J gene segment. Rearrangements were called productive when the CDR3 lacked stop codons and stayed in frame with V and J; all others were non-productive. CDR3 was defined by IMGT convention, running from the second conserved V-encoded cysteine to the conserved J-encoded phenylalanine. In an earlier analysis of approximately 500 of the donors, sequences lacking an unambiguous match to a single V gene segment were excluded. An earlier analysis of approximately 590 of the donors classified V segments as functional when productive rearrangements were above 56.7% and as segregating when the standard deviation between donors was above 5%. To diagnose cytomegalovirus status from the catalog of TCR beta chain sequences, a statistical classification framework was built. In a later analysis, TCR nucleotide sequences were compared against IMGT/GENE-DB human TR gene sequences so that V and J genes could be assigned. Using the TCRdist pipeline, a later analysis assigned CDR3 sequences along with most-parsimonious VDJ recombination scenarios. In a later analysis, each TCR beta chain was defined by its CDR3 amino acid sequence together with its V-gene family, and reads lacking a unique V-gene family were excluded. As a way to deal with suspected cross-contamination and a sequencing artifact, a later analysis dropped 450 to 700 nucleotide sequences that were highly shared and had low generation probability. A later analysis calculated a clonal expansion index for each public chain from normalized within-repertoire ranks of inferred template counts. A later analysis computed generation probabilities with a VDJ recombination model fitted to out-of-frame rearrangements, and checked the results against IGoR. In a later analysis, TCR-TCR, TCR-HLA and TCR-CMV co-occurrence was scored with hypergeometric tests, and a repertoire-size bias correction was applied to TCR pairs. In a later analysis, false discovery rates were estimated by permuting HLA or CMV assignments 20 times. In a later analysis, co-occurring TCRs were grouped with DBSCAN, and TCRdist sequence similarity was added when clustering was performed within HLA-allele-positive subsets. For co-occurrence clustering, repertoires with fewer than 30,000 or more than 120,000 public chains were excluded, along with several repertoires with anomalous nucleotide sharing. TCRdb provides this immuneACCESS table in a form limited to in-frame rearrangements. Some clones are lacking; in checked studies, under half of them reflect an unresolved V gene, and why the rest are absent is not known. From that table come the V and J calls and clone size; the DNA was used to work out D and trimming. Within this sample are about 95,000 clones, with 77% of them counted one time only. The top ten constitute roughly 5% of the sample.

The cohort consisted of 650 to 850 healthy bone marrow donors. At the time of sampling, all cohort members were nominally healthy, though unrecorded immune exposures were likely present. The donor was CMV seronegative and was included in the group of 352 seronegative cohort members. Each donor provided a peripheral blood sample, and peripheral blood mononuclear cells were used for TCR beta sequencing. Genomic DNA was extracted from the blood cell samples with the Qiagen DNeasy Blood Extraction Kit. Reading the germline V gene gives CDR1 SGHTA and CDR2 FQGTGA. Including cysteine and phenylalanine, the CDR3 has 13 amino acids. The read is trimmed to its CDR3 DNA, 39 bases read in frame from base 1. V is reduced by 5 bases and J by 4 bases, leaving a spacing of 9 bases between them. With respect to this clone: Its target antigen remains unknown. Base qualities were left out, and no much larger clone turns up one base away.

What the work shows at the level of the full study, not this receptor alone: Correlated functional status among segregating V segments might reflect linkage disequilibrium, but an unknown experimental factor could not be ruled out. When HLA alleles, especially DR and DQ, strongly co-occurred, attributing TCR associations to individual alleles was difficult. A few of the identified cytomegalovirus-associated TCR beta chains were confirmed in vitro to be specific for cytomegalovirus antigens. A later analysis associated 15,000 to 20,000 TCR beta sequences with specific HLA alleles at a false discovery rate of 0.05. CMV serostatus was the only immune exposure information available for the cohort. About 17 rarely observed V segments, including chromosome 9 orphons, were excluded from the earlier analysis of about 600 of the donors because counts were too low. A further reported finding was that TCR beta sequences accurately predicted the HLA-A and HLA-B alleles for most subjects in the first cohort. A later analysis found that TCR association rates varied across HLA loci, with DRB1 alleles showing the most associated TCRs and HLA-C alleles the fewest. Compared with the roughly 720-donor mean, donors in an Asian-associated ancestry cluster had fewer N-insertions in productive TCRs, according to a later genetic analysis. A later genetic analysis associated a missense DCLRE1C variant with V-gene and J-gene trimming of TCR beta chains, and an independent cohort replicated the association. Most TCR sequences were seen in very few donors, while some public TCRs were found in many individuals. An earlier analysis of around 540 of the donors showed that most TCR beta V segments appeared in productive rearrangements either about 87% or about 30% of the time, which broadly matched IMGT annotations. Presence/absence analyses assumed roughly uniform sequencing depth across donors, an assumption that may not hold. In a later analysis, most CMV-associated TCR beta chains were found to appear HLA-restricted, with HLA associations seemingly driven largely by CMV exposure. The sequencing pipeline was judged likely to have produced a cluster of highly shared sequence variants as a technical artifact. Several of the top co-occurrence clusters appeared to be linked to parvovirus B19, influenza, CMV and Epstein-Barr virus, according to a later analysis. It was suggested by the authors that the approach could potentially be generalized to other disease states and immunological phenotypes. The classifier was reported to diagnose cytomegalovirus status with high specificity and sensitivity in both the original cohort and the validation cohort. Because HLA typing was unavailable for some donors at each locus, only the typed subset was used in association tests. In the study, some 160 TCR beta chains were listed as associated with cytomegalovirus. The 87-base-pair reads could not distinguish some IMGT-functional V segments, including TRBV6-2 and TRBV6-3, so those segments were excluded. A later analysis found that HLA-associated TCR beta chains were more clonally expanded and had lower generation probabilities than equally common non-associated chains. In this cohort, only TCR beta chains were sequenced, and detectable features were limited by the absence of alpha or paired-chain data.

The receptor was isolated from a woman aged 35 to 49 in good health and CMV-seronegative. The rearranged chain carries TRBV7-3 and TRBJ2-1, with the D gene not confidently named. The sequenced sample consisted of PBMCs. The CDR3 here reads CASSGQPYNEQFF. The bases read TGTGCCAGCAGCGGGCAACCTTACAATGAGCAGTTCTTC.